This T cell receptor (beta chain) appears in the sequencing data of a study of low-dose radiotherapy and immunotherapy resistance in tumors. In the study overall: The regimen for patients comprised intravenous nivolumab 240 mg every two weeks plus intravenous ipilimumab 1 mg/kg every six weeks.

This clonotype was recorded a few times. Indicated time point: before trial treatment. Each patient who was eligible had an advanced solid tumor with no tumor-infiltrating lymphocytes. cDNA synthesis used a TRAV/TRBV-specific primer set for both chains. Amplification of TCRs used a constant-region primer and V-primer adapter for 20 PCR cycles. mRNA that had been isolated underwent amplification through in vitro transcription. TCRdb re-called the reads through MiXCR, storing one row per CDR3 protein. This sample yields tens of thousands of distinct CDR3 sequences, of which 31% are seen a single time; more than 9.5% belongs to the top ten. After removal of 2 bases from V and 6 bases from J, the junction contained 10 bases not matched to a gene. The germline V gene encodes CDR1 SNHLY and CDR2 FYNNEI. The length of the CDR3 is 15 residues.

This clonotype was obtained from a female donor with ovarian cancer. The starting material was PBMCs, obtained before treatment. The genes are TRBV2 and TRBJ2-7, with TRBD2 identical over 7 bases. The CDR3 is CASSESGGGLGEQYF. CDR3 bases: TGTGCCAGCAGTGAATCTGGGGGAGGGCTGGGCGAGCAGTACTTC.